The clone carrying this T cell receptor (beta chain) was seen only a few times. The data belong to a study of T-cell memory formation after mild COVID-19. The V gene end was trimmed by 3 bases and the J gene end by 5 bases; junction bases not matched to a gene: 3. CDR3 length: 14 amino acids. The germline gives CDR1 WSHSY, CDR2 SAAADI. TCRdb passed the 5' RACE reads through MiXCR, listing each CDR3 protein once. The data contain more than 150,000 distinct CDR3 sequences, roughly 11% of them singletons. The J gene is TRBJ2-4, the V gene TRBV10-2; 8 bases match TRBD2. The receptor was derived from a man in his late teens or twenties who had mild COVID-19 (a few samples of this study predate the infection). Cell type and time point are not known. The sequenced sample consisted of PBMCs or a T cell subset sorted from them (not recorded which). Here the CDR3 DNA reads TGCGCCAGCAGTGACCCGGGGGGGGAAAACATTCAGTACTTC. It specifies CASSDPGGENIQYF.